The entry below gives a single T cell receptor (beta chain) sequence along with its context. No antigen is known for it. Nashville, Tennessee was home to all donors, each a Caucasian adult. Measured with immunoSEQ multiplex PCR; TCRdb has only the in-frame clones, and not every one. The sample lists roughly 1,500,000 clones; under 99% were seen once. The data originate from a study of shared clonotypes between healthy human individuals. Background on the study: Each donor contributed plates that comprised three CD4 naive, three CD4 memory, two CD8 naive and one CD8 memory. Whole-study results and caveats: How much donors shared clonotypes was expected to be affected by sequencing depth.

V dropped 5 bases and J dropped 2 bases, with 13 bases sitting between them. CDR3 length: 14 residues. Germline V gene sequence: CDR1 MDHEN, CDR2 SYDVKM. Sequencing was done on a sample of naive CD4+ T cells sorted from blood. Regarding subset: CD45RA+ positively selected. The sequence came from a man under 40 in good health. This sequence joins TRBV28 and TRBJ2-7; D perhaps matches TRBD2 (6 bases). The CDR3 region is CASSPPGSTYEQYF. The CDR3 nucleotides read TGTGCCAGCAGTCCCCCCGGGAGCACCTACGAGCAGTACTTC.